Each of the 27 T cell receptor beta chains below was sequenced from the same sample in a study of response to subunit inactivated influenza vaccine. TCRdb reprocessed the RT-PCR reads with MiXCR, giving one entry per CDR3 protein. The data show some 850,000 distinct CDR3 sequences, less than 20% seen once. The material was PBMCs from blood, obtained roughly 5 days after vaccination. The receptors shown here come from a man over 45 who received an inactivated influenza vaccine.

The sample holds a few counts of this clonotype. The V call is TRBV4-2, the J call TRBJ2-1; the match to TRBD2 covers 9 bases. Germline V gives CDR1 LGHNA, CDR2 YNFKEQ. CDR3 length equals 15 residues. V lost 4 bases, J lost 6 bases, and 7 bases stayed unmatched. This CDR3 reads CASSPAGTSLNEQFF. The CDR3 nucleotides are TGTGCCAGCAGCCCCGCCGGGACTAGCCTCAATGAGCAGTTCTTC.

This chain links TRBV20-1 with TRBJ2-7; maybe TRBD2 (6 bases). Germline CDR1 DFQATT, CDR2 SNEGSKA (reference sequence). Between the trimmed V and J ends, which lost 5 bases and 6 bases, there was a span of 23 bases. The CDR3 is 15 amino acids. In nucleotides, the CDR3 is TGCAGTGCTCCGGTACCGGGAGACAGACAAGGCGAGCAGTACTTC. Translating it yields CSAPVPGDRQGEQYF.

This clonotype has a handful of counts. CDR3 nucleotide sequence: TGCGCCAGCAGCCCAGGGGGAGAGAGTCGGGAAAAACTGTTTTTT. Translating gives CASSPGGESREKLFF. The gene calls are TRBV4-3 and TRBJ1-4; 7 bases are shared with TRBD1. V gave up 4 bases and J gave up 8 bases; unmatched junction bases: 10. Germline values: CDR1 LGHNA, CDR2 YSLEER. The CDR3 length is 15 residues.

This clonotype has a count of ten or more. This sequence joins TRBV20-1 and TRBJ2-5; 7 nucleotides agree with TRBD1. Germline V gene lookup returns CDR1 DFQATT and CDR2 SNEGSKA (reference sequence). The CDR3 extends over 13 amino acids. V was pared by 4 bases and J by 4 bases, with 6 bases of the junction left unmatched. For the CDR3, the DNA is TGCAGTGCTAACACAGGGGTCGGAGAGACCCAGTACTTC. It specifies CSANTGVGETQYF.

The rearrangement joins TRBV7-6 to TRBJ2-7, with unresolved D. Germline V gives CDR1 SGHVS, CDR2 FNYEAQ. The CDR3 is 12 amino acids. V lost 1 base to trimming and J lost 5 bases, with 6 bases between them. CDR3 loop: CASSLDRNEQYF. The CDR3 DNA reads TGTGCCAGCAGCTTAGATAGGAACGAGCAGTACTTC.

This chain uses TRBV15 with TRBJ2-7, with unresolved D. Germline values: CDR1 LNHNV, CDR2 YYDKDF (reference sequence). This CDR3 has 12 residues. Trimming pared 0 bases from V and 6 bases from J, leaving 6 bases between. The CDR3 DNA is TGTGCCACCAGCAGAGATGACATCGAGCAGTACTTC. Translating it yields CATSRDDIEQYF. The full variable domain, with the rest looked up from reference TRBV15 and TRBJ2-7, is DAMVIQNPRYQVTQFGKPVTLSCSQTLNHNVMYWYQQKSSQAPKLLFHYYDKDFNNEADTPDNFQSRRPNTSFCFLDIRSPGLGDTAMYLCATSRDDIEQYFGPGTRLTVT.

In this sample, this clonotype turned up many times. The chain has TRBV7-2 and TRBJ2-7; TRBD2 aligns across 14 bases. The CDR3 sequence is 14 residues long. CDR1 is SGHTA, CDR2 FQGNSA, per germline. With 4 bases clipped from V and 6 bases from J, the junction kept 2 bases outside the gene matches. The CDR3 coding sequence is TGTGCCAGCAGCTCAGGACTAGCGGGAGGCGAGCAGTACTTC. As protein: CASSSGLAGGEQYF.

The chain recombines TRBV29-1 with TRBJ2-7; 9 bases match TRBD1. J lost 2 bases, V lost 1 base, and 9 bases had no gene match. Germline lookup yields CDR1 SQVTM and CDR2 ANQGSEA. This CDR3 has 16 residues. CDR3 in amino acids: CSVEVLGTGFPYEQYF. DNA for the CDR3: TGCAGCGTTGAAGTGTTAGGGACAGGGTTCCCCTACGAGCAGTACTTC.

The chain employs TRBV29-1 and TRBJ2-7; TRBD1 aligns across 7 bases. Trimming at V came to 5 bases and at J to 4 bases, leaving 5 bases not matched to a gene. The germline gives CDR1 SQVTM, CDR2 ANQGSEA. The CDR3 consists of 12 residues. CDR3: CSVYRGPYEQYF. The DNA for the CDR3 is TGCAGCGTTTACAGGGGCCCATACGAGCAGTACTTC.

This clonotype was counted only a few times. The chain carries TRBV6-5 and TRBJ2-7; 7 bases fit TRBD1. From germline, CDR1 is MNHEY and CDR2 SVGAGI. V lost 1 base, J lost 0 bases, and 12 bases stayed unmatched. The CDR3 runs to 18 residues. CDR3 sequence: CASSYFTTGPTSSYEQYF. The CDR3 region has the DNA TGTGCCAGCAGTTACTTCACGACAGGGCCTACTAGCTCCTACGAGCAGTACTTC.

This clonotype was observed a few times. J is TRBJ1-3 and V is TRBV6-5; D is uncertain. CDR3 length: 14 amino acids. V gave up 4 bases and J gave up 1 base, with 8 bases separating them. CDR1 and CDR2 from the germline V gene are MNHEY and SVGAGI. The CDR3 loop reads CASSWTVSGNTIYF. Here the CDR3 DNA reads TGTGCCAGCAGTTGGACGGTGTCTGGAAACACCATATATTTT.

The gene calls are TRBV7-9 and TRBJ2-7, with 7 bases that match TRBD1. Germline V gene sequence: CDR1 SEHNR, CDR2 FQNEAQ (reference sequence). This CDR3 contains 16 residues. Losses at the gene ends were 0 bases for V and 1 base for J; bases not matched to a gene: 6. The DNA for the CDR3 is TGTGCCAGCAGCTTAGCCGCAGGGACAGCTTCCTACGAGCAGTACTTC. This codes for CASSLAAGTASYEQYF.

V usage is TRBV7-8 and J usage is TRBJ2-7; 11 bases fit TRBD1. The germline V gene encodes CDR1 SGHVS and CDR2 FQNEAQ. The CDR3 totals 14 residues. The J segment lost 4 bases and the V segment lost 5 bases, leaving 4 bases of the junction unmatched. CDR3 nucleotide sequence: TGTGCCAGCAGCGGGACAGGGGGTCGGTACGAGCAGTACTTC. Protein: CASSGTGGRYEQYF.

The chain couples TRBV15 to TRBJ2-2; D gene unclear. Germline V gene lookup returns CDR1 LNHNV and CDR2 YYDKDF (reference sequence). Trimming stripped 0 bases from V and 5 bases from J, with 19 bases between. The CDR3 spans 18 residues. As DNA, the CDR3 is TGTGCCACCAGCAGAGATCTGTCCGGCTTAAGGAAGACCGGGGAGCTGTTTTTT. Protein product: CATSRDLSGLRKTGELFF.

This clonotype was observed a few times. The chain has TRBV27 and TRBJ2-3, with 7 bases aligning to TRBD1. The CDR3 has 13 residues. With 3 bases clipped from V and 4 bases from J, the junction kept 1 base outside the gene matches. Germline V gene lookup returns CDR1 MNHEY and CDR2 SMNVEV (reference sequence). DNA for the CDR3: TGTGCCAGCAGTTTGGGACAGTCAGATACGCAGTATTTT. This gives the protein CASSLGQSDTQYF.

A few counts support this clonotype. The chain has TRBV20-1 and TRBJ1-1, with D possibly matching TRBD1 (5 bases). The V gene lost 0 bases and the J gene lost 5 bases, with 13 bases spanning the gap. This CDR3 is built from 14 residues. The germline gives CDR1 DFQATT, CDR2 SNEGSKA (reference sequence). The chain's CDR3 is CSARDLGEGTEAFF. The CDR3 nucleotides are TGCAGTGCTAGAGATTTAGGGGAGGGAACTGAAGCTTTCTTT.

V is TRBV29-1 and J is TRBJ2-7, with 15 bases fitting TRBD2. V lost 7 bases, J lost 3 bases, and 4 bases stayed unmatched. Germline CDR1 and CDR2: SQVTM and ANQGSEA. The CDR3 extends over 14 amino acids. CDR3 sequence reads: CSAGLAGGVYEQYF. CDR3 nucleotides: TGCAGCGCCGGACTAGCGGGGGGGGTCTACGAGCAGTACTTC.

This clonotype occurred once. The rearrangement joins TRBV4-3 to TRBJ2-7, with TRBD1 as a possible D gene (6 bases). The tail of the sequence fits TRBJ2-1 better, so the J call may be wrong. Per germline, CDR1 LGHNA and CDR2 YSLEER. The CDR3 runs to 14 residues. CDR3 loop: CASSQSGAAYEQFF. CDR3 DNA: TGCGCCAGCAGCCAATCAGGGGCGGCCTACGAGCAGTTCTTC.

V usage is TRBV5-1 and J usage is TRBJ1-5, with TRBD1 as a possible D gene (5 bases). Trimming cost V 5 bases and J 2 bases, with 14 bases left between them. The CDR3 spans 15 residues. Germline V lookup: CDR1 SGHRS, CDR2 YFSETQ. CDR3 coding DNA: TGCGCCAGCAGTCCGGACGGGGGGGGCAATCAGCCCCAGCATTTT. The encoded protein is CASSPDGGGNQPQHF.

The chain employs TRBV5-1 and TRBJ2-1; 8 positions match TRBD1. The CDR3 runs 16 residues. CDR1 and CDR2 from the germline V gene are SGHRS and YFSETQ. The ends lost 4 bases at V and 8 bases at J; junction bases unmatched: 14. The DNA of the CDR3 is TGCGCCAGCAGCGGATTTTCCGGACAGGGCTCCCATGAGCAGTTCTTC. This codes for CASSGFSGQGSHEQFF. Together with reference TRBV5-1 and TRBJ2-1, the CDR3 gives the full variable domain: KAGVTQTPRYLIKTRGQQVTLSCSPISGHRSVSWYQQTPGQGLQFLFEYFSETQRNKGNFPGRFSGRQFSNSRSEMNVSTLELGDSALYLCASSGFSGQGSHEQFFGPGTRLTVL.

This clonotype was detected a few times. V usage is TRBV5-6 and J usage is TRBJ2-3; D tentatively fits TRBD1 or TRBD2 (5 bases each). Germline V gives CDR1 SGHDT, CDR2 YYEEEE. CDR3 length: 13 amino acids. V gave up 3 bases and J gave up 6 bases, with 11 bases separating them. The CDR3 loop reads CASSWGPPDTQYF. In DNA form, the CDR3 reads TGTGCCAGCAGCTGGGGACCGCCGGATACGCAGTATTTT.

This clonotype was counted many times. The chain is built from TRBV7-6 and TRBJ2-1; 10 bases fit TRBD2. CDR1 is SGHVS, CDR2 FNYEAQ, per germline. The V and J ends lost 2 bases and 5 bases, in that order; junction bases with no gene match: 9. This CDR3 contains 17 residues. DNA for the CDR3: TGTGCCAGCAGCTTAAATCTACTAGCGGGGTCCCACAATGAGCAGTTCTTC. This sequence encodes CASSLNLLAGSHNEQFF.

This clonotype was recorded a few times. The J gene is TRBJ2-7, the V gene TRBV5-1; tentatively, D is TRBD1 (6 bases). CDR3 length: 17 amino acids. The V and J ends lost 0 bases and 1 base respectively, with 17 bases between them. The germline CDR1 and CDR2 sequences are SGHRS and YFSETQ. CDR3 region: CASSLGGQLPLSYEQYF. CDR3 coding DNA: TGCGCCAGCAGCTTGGGAGGACAGCTCCCTCTGTCCTACGAGCAGTACTTC.

This clonotype was observed many times. The genes are TRBV27 and TRBJ2-3; D not resolved. The V gene's germline CDR1 is MNHEY and CDR2 SMNVEV (reference sequence). V was shortened by 7 bases and J by 4 bases, with 18 bases between the two germline ends. There are 15 residues in the CDR3. CDR3 DNA: TGTGCCAGCATGGGTAAAGGGTTCACCGCAGATACGCAGTATTTT. Translation: CASMGKGFTADTQYF.

The V gene is TRBV3-1, the J gene TRBJ1-5; TRBD1 might be the D (6 bases). This CDR3 comprises 15 residues. V was cut by 4 bases and J by 2 bases, with 12 bases left in between. Germline CDR1 is LGHDT and CDR2 is YNNKEL (reference sequence). Here the CDR3 reads CASSPQGLGNQPQHF. The CDR3, as DNA: TGTGCCAGCAGCCCCCAGGGGTTAGGCAATCAGCCCCAGCATTTT.

This clonotype was counted only a few times. The V and J genes are TRBV4-1 and TRBJ1-5; the D is unclear. The V end was cut by 1 base, the J end by 2 bases, with 15 bases between. CDR1 is MGHRA and CDR2 is YSYEKL in the germline V gene. CDR3 length: 17 residues. Here the CDR3 reads CASSQVDLGLGNQPQHF. CDR3 coding DNA: TGCGCCAGCAGCCAAGTTGATCTCGGTTTGGGCAATCAGCCCCAGCATTTT.

This clonotype was seen a few times. The chain combines TRBV12-3 or TRBV12-4 with TRBJ2-2; 10 bases line up with TRBD2. V shed 5 bases, J shed 5 bases, and the junction held 5 bases outside the gene matches. The CDR3 length is 15 residues. In DNA, the CDR3 is TGTGCCAGCAGTCCTAGCGGGAGTTGGACCGGGGAGCTGTTTTTT. Its translation is CASSPSGSWTGELFF.